This T cell receptor (beta chain) stems from a study of beta chain features in type 1 diabetes. Every isolated RNA sample was fully reverse transcribed, so sequencing captured expressed TCRB transcripts. The repertoire was sequenced with immunoSEQ multiplex PCR; TCRdb's copy has only in-frame clones and lacks some. The profile covers roughly 150,000 clones, with around 8.5% appearing a single time and nearly 0.65% taken by the ten largest. This CDR3 has 15 residues. The trim removed 0 bases at V and 7 bases at J, leaving 6 bases unmatched. Germline CDR1 MRHNA, CDR2 SNTAGT. The V and J genes are TRBV6-4 and TRBJ1-2, with TRBD1 matching 9 bases. This TCR was recovered from a man aged 18 to 30 in good health. Sequenced input: central memory CD4+ T cells from blood. Written as DNA, the CDR3 is TGTGCCAGCAGTGACTCGGGACAGGGACTCGGTGGCTACACCTTC. Its protein product is CASSDSGQGLGGYTF.